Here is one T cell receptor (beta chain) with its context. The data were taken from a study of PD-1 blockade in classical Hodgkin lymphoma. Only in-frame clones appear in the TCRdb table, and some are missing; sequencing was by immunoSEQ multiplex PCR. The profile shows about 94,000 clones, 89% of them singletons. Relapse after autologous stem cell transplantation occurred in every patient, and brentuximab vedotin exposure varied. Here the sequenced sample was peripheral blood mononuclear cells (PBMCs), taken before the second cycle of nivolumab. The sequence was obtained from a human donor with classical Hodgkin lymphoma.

The CDR3 region is CASSLDGQQFF. CDR3 in DNA: TGCGCCAGCAGCTTGGATGGGCAGCAGTTCTTC. The chain uses TRBV5-1 and TRBJ2-1; D is unresolved. This CDR3 spans 11 amino acids. V lost 0 bases, J lost 11 bases, and 6 bases lay in between. CDR1 and CDR2 (germline): SGHRS, YFSETQ.